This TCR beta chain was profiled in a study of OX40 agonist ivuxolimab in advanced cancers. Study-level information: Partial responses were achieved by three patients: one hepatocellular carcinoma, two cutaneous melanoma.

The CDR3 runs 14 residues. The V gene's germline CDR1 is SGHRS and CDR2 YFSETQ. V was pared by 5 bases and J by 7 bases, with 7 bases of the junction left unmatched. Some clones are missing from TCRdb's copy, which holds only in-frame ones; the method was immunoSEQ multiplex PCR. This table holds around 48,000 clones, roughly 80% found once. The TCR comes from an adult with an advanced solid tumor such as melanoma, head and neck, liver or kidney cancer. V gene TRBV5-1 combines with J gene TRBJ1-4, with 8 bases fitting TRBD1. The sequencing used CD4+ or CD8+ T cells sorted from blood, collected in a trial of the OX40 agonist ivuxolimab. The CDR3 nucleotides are TGCGCCAGCAGTTTCGGACAGGGCATTGAAAAACTGTTTTTT. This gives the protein CASSFGQGIEKLFF. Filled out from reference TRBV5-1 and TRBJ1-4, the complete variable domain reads KAGVTQTPRYLIKTRGQQVTLSCSPISGHRSVSWYQQTPGQGLQFLFEYFSETQRNKGNFPGRFSGRQFSNSRSEMNVSTLELGDSALYLCASSFGQGIEKLFFGSGTQLSVL.